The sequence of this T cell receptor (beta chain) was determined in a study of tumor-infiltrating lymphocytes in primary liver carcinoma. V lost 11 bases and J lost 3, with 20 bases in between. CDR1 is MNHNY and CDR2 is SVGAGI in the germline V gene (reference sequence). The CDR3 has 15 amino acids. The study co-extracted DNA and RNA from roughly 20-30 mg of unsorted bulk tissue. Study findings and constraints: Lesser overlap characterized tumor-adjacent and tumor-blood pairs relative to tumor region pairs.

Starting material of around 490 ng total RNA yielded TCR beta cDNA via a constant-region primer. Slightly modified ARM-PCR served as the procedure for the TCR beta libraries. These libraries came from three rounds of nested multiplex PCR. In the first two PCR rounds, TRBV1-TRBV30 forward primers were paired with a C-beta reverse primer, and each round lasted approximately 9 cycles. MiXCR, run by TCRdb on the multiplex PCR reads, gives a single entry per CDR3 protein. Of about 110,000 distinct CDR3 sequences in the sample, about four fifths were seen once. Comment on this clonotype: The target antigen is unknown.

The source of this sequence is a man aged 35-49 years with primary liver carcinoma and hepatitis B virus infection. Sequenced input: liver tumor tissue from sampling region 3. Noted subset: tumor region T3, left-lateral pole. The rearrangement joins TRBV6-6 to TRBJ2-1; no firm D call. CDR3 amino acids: CAGNYSNPVYNEQFF. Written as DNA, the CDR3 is TGTGCCGGCAATTACTCGAATCCGGTCTACAATGAGCAGTTCTTC.